This TCR beta chain was profiled in a study of cytomegalovirus exposure and HLA in healthy donors. General study points: Many donors carried some public TCRs, although rarity characterized most TCR sequences.

This clone was recorded a few times. Its antigen is currently unknown. PCR used 60 Vbeta primers and 13 Jbeta primers. Authors' data handling: In a later analysis, 10 million to 11 million of approximately 81 million unique beta chains occurred in at least two donors. The assay was immunoSEQ multiplex PCR, and TCRdb's table has in-frame clones only and misses some. The DNA was the basis for D and trimming; V, J and clone size are from that table. Of about 130,000 clones in the sample, roughly 74% were seen once. The V segment lost 0 bases and the J segment 2 bases; nucleotides outside the gene matches: 5. The germline V gene encodes CDR1 SGHRS and CDR2 YFSETQ. This CDR3 contains 15 residues.

The specimen sequenced was PBMCs. The TCR sequence derives from a woman in her 50s in good health and CMV-seropositive. The chain uses TRBV5-1 and TRBJ2-7; 7 bases align to TRBD2. In DNA form, the CDR3 reads TGCGCCAGCAGCTTGGACGAGAGCGGGGCCTACGAGCAGTACTTC. Its protein product is CASSLDESGAYEQYF.